This TCR beta chain originates from a study of OX40 agonist ivuxolimab in advanced cancers. Across the whole study: Ivuxolimab is an agonistic anti-OX40 (CD134) antibody, and patients were treated with it. A partial response was reached by three patients: one with hepatocellular carcinoma and two with cutaneous melanoma.

Measured with immunoSEQ multiplex PCR; TCRdb has only the in-frame clones, and not every one. The sample lists 20,000 to 25,000 clones; 73% were seen once. This clone occurred a few times. This CDR3 is 15 amino acids long. The trim removed 0 bases at V and 0 bases at J, leaving 2 bases unmatched. Looked up from germline, CDR1 is SGDLS and CDR2 is YYNGEE. The specimen was CD4+ or CD8+ T cells sorted from blood, collected in a trial of the OX40 agonist ivuxolimab. The TCR comes from an adult with an advanced solid tumor such as melanoma, head and neck, liver or kidney cancer. The genes are TRBV9 and TRBJ1-1, with 7 bases fitting TRBD1. The CDR3 DNA is TGTGCCAGCAGCGTAGAGGGGGCCATGAACACTGAAGCTTTCTTT. It is translated as CASSVEGAMNTEAFF. Variable domain in full (rest from reference TRBV9 and TRBJ1-1): DSGVTQTPKHLITATGQRVTLRCSPRSGDLSVYWYQQSLDQGLQFLIQYYNGEERAKGNILERFSAQQFPDLHSELNLSSLELGDSALYFCASSVEGAMNTEAFFGQGTRLTVV.